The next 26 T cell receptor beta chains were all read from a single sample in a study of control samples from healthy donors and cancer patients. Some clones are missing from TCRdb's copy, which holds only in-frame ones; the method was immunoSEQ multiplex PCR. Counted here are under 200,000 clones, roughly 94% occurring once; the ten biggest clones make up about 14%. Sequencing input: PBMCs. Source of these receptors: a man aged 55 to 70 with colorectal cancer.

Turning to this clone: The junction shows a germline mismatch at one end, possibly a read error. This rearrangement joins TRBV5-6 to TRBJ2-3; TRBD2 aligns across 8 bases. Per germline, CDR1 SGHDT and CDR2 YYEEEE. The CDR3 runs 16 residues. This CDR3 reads CARSAGPGGGTDTQYF. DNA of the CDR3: TGTGCCCGCAGCGCCGGGCCCGGGGGGGGGACAGATACGCAGTATTTT.

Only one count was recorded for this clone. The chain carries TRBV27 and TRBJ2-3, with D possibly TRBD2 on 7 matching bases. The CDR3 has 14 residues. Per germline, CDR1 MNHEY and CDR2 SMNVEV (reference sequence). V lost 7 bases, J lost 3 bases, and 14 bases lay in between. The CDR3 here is CASISGGPTDTQYF. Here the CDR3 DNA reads TGTGCCAGCATCTCCGGGGGGCCGACAGATACGCAGTATTTT.

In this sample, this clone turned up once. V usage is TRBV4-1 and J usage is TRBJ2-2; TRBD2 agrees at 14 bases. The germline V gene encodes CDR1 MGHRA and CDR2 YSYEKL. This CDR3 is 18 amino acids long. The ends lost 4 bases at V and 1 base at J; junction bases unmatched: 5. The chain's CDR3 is CASSPGTSGGVNTGELFF. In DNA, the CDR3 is TGCGCCAGCAGCCCCGGGACTAGCGGGGGTGTGAACACCGGGGAGCTGTTTTTT.

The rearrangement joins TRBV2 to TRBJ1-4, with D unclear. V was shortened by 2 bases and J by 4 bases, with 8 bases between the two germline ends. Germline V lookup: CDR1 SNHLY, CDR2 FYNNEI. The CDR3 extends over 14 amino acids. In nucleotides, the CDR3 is TGTGCCAGCAGTGAATTTGGGAATAATGAAAAACTGTTTTTT. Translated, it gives CASSEFGNNEKLFF. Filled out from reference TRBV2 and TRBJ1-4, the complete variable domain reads EPEVTQTPSHQVTQMGQEVILRCVPISNHLYFYWYRQILGQKVEFLVSFYNNEISEKSEIFDDQFSVERPDGSNFTLKIRSTKLEDSAMYFCASSEFGNNEKLFFGSGTQLSVL.

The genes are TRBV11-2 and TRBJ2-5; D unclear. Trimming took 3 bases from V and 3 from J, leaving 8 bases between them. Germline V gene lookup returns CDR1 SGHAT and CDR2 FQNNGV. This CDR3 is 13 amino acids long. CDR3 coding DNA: TGTGCCAGCAGCTTCTCTAGAGAAGAGACCCAGTACTTC. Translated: CASSFSREETQYF.

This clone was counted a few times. In nucleotides, the CDR3 is TGCGCCAGCAGCTACGACACAGATACGCAGTATTTT. Its translation: CASSYDTDTQYF. This chain uses TRBV5-1 with TRBJ2-3, with D unclear. Trimming stripped 3 bases from V and 2 bases from J, with 4 bases between. Germline V gene lookup returns CDR1 SGHRS and CDR2 YFSETQ. The CDR3 consists of 12 residues.

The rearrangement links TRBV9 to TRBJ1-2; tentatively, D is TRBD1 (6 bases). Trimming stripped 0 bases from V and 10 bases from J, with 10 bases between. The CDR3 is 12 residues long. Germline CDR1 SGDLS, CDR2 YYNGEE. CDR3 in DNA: TGTGCCAGCAGCGTAGAACAGGGAATCTACACCTTC. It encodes CASSVEQGIYTF. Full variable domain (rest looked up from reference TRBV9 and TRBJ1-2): DSGVTQTPKHLITATGQRVTLRCSPRSGDLSVYWYQQSLDQGLQFLIQYYNGEERAKGNILERFSAQQFPDLHSELNLSSLELGDSALYFCASSVEQGIYTFGSGTRLTVV.

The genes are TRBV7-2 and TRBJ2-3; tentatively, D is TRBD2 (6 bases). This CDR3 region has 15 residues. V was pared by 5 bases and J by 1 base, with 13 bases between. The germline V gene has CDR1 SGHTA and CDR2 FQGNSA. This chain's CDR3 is CASSPAGRGTDTQYF. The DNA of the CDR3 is TGTGCCAGCAGCCCCGCGGGGCGGGGCACAGATACGCAGTATTTT.

The DNA of the CDR3 is TGTGCCAGCAGGGGGAGGATGGCAGCCGACTCTGGGGCCAACGTCCTGACTTTC. It codes for CASRGRMAADSGANVLTF. The V and J genes are TRBV2 and TRBJ2-6; D is perhaps TRBD2 (6 bases). From germline, CDR1 is SNHLY and CDR2 FYNNEI. Trimming removed 6 bases at V and 0 bases at J, with 18 bases between. The CDR3 has 18 residues. Drawing the rest from reference TRBV2 and TRBJ2-6, the complete variable domain is EPEVTQTPSHQVTQMGQEVILRCVPISNHLYFYWYRQILGQKVEFLVSFYNNEISEKSEIFDDQFSVERPDGSNFTLKIRSTKLEDSAMYFCASRGRMAADSGANVLTFGAGSRLTVL.

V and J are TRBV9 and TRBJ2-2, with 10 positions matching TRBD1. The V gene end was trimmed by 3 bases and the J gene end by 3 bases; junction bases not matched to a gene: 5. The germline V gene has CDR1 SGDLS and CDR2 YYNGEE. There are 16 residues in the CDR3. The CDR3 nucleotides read TGTGCCAGCAGCGCAGCGACAGGGGGCCACACCGGGGAGCTGTTTTTT. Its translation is CASSAATGGHTGELFF.

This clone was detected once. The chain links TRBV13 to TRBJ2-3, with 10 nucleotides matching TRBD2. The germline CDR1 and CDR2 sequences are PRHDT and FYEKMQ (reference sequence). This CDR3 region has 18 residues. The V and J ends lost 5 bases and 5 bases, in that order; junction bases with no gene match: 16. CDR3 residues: CASSPLGSGGALGDTQYF. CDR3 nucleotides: TGTGCCAGCAGCCCCCTTGGGAGCGGGGGGGCCCTGGGAGATACGCAGTATTTT.

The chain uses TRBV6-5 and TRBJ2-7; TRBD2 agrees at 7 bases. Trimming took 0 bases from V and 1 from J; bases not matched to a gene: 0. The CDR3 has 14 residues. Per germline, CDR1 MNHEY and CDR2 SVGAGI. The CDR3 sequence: CASSYSGGSYEQYF. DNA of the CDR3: TGTGCCAGCAGTTACTCGGGGGGGTCCTACGAGCAGTACTTC.

The CDR3 nucleotides are TGTGCCAGCAGCTTAAATGGCGGGGGGGCTACAGATACGCAGTATTTT. Amino acid sequence: CASSLNGGGATDTQYF. The chain recombines TRBV7-2 with TRBJ2-3, with 9 bases lining up with TRBD2. Trimming removed 2 bases from V and 3 bases from J; junction bases left unmatched: 6. The V gene's germline CDR1 is SGHTA and CDR2 FQGNSA. This CDR3 contains 16 residues.

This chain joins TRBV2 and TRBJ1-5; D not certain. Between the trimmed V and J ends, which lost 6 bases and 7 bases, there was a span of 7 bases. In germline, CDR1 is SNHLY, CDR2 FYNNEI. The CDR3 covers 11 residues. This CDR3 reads CASRRGQPQHF. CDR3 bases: TGTGCCAGCAGACGGGGACAGCCCCAGCATTTT.

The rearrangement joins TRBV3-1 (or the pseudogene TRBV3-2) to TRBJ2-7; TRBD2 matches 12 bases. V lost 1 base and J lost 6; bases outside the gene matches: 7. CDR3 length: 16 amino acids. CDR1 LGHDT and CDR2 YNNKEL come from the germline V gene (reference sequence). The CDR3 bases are TGTGCCAGCAGCCAAGGGCTAGCGGGGGGGTCGGGCGAGCAGTACTTC. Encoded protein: CASSQGLAGGSGEQYF.

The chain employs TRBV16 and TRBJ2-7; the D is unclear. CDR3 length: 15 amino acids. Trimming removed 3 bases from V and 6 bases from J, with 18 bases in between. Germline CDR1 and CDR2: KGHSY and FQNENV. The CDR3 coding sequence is TGTGCCAGCAGCCATCAGGCGAGTCCCCCGTCCGAGCAGTACTTC. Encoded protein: CASSHQASPPSEQYF.

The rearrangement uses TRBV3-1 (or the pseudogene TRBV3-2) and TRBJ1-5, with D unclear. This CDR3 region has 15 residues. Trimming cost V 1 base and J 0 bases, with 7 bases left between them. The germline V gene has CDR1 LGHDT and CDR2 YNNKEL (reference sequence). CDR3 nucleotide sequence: TGTGCCAGCAGCCAAGGGCAGAATAGCAATCAGCCCCAGCATTTT. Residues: CASSQGQNSNQPQHF.

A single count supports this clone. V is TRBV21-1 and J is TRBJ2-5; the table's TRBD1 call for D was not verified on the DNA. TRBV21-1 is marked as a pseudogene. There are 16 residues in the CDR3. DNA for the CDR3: TGTGCCAGCAGCAAAAACTGGACAGGGGAGGGAGAGACCCAGTACTTC. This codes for CASSKNWTGEGETQYF.

CDR3 DNA: TGTGCCAGTAGTATTCTCCAGGGGAAAAGCAATCAGCCCCAGCATTTT. This sequence encodes CASSILQGKSNQPQHF. The chain carries TRBV19 and TRBJ1-5; D might be TRBD1 (6 bases). CDR1 LNHDA and CDR2 SQIVND come from the germline V gene (reference sequence). There are 16 residues in the CDR3. Trimming took off 3 bases at V and 1 base at J, with 13 bases between the two ends.

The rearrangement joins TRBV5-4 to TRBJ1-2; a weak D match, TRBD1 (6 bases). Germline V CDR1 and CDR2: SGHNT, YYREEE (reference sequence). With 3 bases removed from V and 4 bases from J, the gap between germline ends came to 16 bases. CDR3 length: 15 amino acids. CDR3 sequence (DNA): TGTGCCAGCAGCTCGCCGCGGGGGCGCAGCTATGGCTACACCTTC. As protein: CASSSPRGRSYGYTF.

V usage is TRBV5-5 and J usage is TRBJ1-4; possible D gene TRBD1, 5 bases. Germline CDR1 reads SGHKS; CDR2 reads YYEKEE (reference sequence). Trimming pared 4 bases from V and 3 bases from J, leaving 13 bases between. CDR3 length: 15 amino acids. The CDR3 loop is CASSRSGGSNEKLFF. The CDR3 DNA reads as TGTGCCAGCAGCCGTAGCGGGGGGTCTAATGAAAAACTGTTTTTT.

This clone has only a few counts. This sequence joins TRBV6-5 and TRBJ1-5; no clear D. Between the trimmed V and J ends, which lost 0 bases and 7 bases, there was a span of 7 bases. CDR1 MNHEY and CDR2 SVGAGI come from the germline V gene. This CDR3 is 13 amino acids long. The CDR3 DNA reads TGTGCCAGCAGTTACTCGAACGGGCAGCCCCAGCATTTT. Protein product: CASSYSNGQPQHF.

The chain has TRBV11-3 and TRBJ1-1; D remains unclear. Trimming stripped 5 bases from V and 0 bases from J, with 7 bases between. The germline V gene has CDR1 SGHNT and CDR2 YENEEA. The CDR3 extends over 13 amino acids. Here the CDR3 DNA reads TGTGCCAGCAGCGCGACGGTGAACACTGAAGCTTTCTTT. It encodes CASSATVNTEAFF.

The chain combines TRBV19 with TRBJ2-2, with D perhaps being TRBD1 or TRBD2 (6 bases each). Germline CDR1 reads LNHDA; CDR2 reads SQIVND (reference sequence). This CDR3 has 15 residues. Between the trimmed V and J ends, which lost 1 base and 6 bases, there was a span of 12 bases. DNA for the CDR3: TGTGCCAGTAGTATAGTAGGGGGAGGAGCCGGGGAGCTGTTTTTT. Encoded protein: CASSIVGGGAGELFF.

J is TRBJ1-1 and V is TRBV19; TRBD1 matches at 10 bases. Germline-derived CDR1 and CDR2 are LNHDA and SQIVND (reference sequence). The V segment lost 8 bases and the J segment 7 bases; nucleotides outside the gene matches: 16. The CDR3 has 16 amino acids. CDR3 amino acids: CASGWIPGQGRSEAFF. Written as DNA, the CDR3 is TGTGCCAGTGGATGGATACCGGGACAGGGGCGGAGTGAAGCTTTCTTT.

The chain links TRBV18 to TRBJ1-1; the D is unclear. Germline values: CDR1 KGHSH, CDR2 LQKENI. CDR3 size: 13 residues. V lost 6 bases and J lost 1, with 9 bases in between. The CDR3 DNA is TGTGCCAGCTCGCAACAGAGGAACACTGAAGCTTTCTTT. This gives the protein CASSQQRNTEAFF.